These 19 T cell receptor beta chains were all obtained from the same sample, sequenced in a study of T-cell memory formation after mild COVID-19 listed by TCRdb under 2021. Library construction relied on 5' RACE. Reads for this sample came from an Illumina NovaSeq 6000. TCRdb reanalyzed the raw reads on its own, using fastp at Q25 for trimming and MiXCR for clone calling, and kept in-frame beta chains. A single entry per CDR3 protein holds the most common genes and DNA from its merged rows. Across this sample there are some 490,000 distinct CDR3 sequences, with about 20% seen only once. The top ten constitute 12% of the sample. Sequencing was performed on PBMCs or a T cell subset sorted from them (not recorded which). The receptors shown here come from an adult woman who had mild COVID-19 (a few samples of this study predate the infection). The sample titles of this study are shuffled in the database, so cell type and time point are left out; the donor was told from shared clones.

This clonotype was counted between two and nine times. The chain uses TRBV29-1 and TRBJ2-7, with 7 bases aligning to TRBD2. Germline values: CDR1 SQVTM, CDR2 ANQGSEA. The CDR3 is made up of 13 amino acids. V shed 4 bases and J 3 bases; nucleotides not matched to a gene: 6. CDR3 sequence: CSVVPAGHYEQYF. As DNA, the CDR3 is TGCAGCGTTGTGCCAGCGGGGCACTACGAGCAGTACTTC.

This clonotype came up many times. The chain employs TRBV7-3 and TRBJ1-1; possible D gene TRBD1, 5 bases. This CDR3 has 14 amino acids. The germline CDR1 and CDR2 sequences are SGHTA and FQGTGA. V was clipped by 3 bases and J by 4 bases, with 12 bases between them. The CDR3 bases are TGTGCCAGCAGCTTGACGGGGGGTGGCACTGAAGCTTTCTTT. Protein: CASSLTGGGTEAFF.

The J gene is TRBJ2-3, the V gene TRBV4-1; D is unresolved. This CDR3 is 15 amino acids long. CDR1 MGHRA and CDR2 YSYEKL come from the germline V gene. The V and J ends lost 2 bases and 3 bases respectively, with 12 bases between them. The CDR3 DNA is TGCGCCAGCAGCCAAACCGGAACCGGGACAGATACGCAGTATTTT. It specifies CASSQTGTGTDTQYF.

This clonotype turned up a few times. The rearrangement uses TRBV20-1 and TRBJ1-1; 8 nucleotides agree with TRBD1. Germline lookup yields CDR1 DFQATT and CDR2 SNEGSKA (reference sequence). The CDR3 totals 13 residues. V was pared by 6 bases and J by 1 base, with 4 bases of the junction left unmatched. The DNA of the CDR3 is TGCAGTGCCCTCGGGACAGGGAACACTGAAGCTTTCTTT. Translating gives CSALGTGNTEAFF.

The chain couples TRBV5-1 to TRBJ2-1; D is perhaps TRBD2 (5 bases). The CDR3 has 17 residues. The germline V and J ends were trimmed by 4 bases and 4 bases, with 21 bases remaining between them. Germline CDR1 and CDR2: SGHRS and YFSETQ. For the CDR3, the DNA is TGCGCCAGCAGCCCCCGGGAAGGGTGGGATTCGTACAATGAGCAGTTCTTC. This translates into CASSPREGWDSYNEQFF.

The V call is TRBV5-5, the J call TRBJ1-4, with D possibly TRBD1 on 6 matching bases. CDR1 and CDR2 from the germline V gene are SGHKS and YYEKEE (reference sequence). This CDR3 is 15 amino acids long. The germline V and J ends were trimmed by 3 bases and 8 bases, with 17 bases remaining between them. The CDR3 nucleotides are TGTGCCAGCAGCTCGCGGGGGCAGGGTAGCGAAAAACTGTTTTTT. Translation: CASSSRGQGSEKLFF.

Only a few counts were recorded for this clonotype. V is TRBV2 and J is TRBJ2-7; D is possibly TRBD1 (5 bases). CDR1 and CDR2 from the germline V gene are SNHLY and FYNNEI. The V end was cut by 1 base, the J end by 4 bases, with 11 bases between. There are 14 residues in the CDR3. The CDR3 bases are TGTGCCAGCAGTGAAGGGGCCAGGGCGTACGAGCAGTACTTC. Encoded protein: CASSEGARAYEQYF.

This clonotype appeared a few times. This chain's CDR3 is CASSYTDRASGELFF. As DNA, the CDR3 is TGCGCCAGCAGCTACACGGACAGGGCGTCCGGGGAGCTGTTTTTT. The chain couples TRBV5-1 to TRBJ2-2, with 8 bases aligning to TRBD1. The junction had 7 bases not matched to a gene; V was cut back by 3 bases and J by 6 bases. CDR3 length: 15 amino acids. The germline gives CDR1 SGHRS, CDR2 YFSETQ.

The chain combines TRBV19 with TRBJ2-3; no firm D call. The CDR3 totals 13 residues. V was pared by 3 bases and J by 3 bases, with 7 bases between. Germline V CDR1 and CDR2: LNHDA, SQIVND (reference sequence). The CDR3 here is CASSIRTTDTQYF. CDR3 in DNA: TGTGCCAGTAGTATCCGGACGACAGATACGCAGTATTTT.

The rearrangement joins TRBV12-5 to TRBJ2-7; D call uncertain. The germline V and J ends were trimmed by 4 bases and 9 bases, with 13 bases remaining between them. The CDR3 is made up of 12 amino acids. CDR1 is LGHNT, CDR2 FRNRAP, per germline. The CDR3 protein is CASGSSDPRQYF. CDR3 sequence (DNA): TGTGCTAGTGGTTCATCGGACCCCAGGCAGTACTTC.

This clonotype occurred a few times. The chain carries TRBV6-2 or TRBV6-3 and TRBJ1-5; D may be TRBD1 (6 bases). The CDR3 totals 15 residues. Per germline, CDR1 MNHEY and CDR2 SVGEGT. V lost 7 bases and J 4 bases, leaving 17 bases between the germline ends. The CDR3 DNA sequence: TGTGCCAGCACCGCAGCAGGGGCCCGGAATCAGCCCCAGCATTTT. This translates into CASTAAGARNQPQHF.

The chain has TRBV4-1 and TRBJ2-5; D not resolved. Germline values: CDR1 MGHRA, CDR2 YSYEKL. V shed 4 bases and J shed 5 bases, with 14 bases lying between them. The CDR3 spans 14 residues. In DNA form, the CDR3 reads TGCGCCAGCAGCCCCGGAACCAGTAAGGAGACCCAGTACTTC. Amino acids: CASSPGTSKETQYF.

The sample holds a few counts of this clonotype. The CDR3 protein is CASLPGLAAFSYNEQFF. Here the CDR3 DNA reads TGTGCCAGTTTACCGGGACTAGCGGCTTTCTCCTACAATGAGCAGTTCTTC. The chain carries TRBV6-2 or TRBV6-3 and TRBJ2-1; 11 bases are a match to TRBD2. Germline V gene lookup returns CDR1 MNHEY and CDR2 SVGEGT. The CDR3 covers 17 residues. The ends lost 9 bases at V and 0 bases at J; junction bases unmatched: 10.

In DNA, the CDR3 is TGCAGTGCCCGACAGGAGACAGGGGTAGCGGAAGCTTTCTTT. It yields the protein CSARQETGVAEAFF. The chain carries TRBV20-1 and TRBJ1-1, with 8 bases lining up with TRBD1. The ends lost 6 bases at V and 8 bases at J; junction bases unmatched: 14. Germline values: CDR1 DFQATT, CDR2 SNEGSKA (reference sequence). This CDR3 region has 14 residues.

Written as DNA, the CDR3 is TGCGCCAGCAGCCGAGAAAGGGTTGGCACTTCTAGCACAGATACGCAGTATTTT. Protein product: CASSRERVGTSSTDTQYF. This sequence joins TRBV4-1 and TRBJ2-3, with D hard to call. The V and J ends lost 4 bases and 0 bases respectively, with 20 bases between them. Germline CDR1 is MGHRA and CDR2 is YSYEKL. The CDR3 is 18 residues long.

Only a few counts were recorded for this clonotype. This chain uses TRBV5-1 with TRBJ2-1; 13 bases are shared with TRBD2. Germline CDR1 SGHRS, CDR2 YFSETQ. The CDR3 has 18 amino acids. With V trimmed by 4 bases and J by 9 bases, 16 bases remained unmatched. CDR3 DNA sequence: TGCGCCAGCAGCCGTCTTTCAATTACTAGCGGGGGGGCCAGTGAGCAGTTCTTC. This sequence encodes CASSRLSITSGGASEQFF.

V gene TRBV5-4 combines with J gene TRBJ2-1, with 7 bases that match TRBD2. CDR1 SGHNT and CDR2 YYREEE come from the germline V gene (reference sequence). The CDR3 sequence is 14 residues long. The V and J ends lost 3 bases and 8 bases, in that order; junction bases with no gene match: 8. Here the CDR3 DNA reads TGTGCCAGCAGCTCGGGACTAACATATCATGAGCAGTTCTTC. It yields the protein CASSSGLTYHEQFF.

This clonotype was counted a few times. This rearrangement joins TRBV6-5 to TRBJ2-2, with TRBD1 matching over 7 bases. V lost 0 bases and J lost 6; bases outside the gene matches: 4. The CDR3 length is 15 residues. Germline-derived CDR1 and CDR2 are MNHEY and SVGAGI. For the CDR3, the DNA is TGTGCCAGCAGTTACTCCCTGACAGGGTCCGGGGAGCTGTTTTTT. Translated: CASSYSLTGSGELFF.

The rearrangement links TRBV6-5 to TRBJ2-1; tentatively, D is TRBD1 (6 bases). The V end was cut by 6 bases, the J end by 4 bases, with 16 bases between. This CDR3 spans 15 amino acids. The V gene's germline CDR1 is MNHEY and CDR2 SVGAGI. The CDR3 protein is CASSPGRGSYNEQFF. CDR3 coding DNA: TGTGCCAGCAGCCCCGGTAGGGGGTCATACAATGAGCAGTTCTTC.